Listed below are T cell receptor beta chains from one sample, sequenced in a study of blood T cell repertoires in COVID-19. Profiling relied on immunoSEQ multiplex PCR, and the TCRdb table lists in-frame clones only, not all of them. The sample consists of about 100,000 clones, over 75% of them appearing once. Source material: peripheral blood. The source of these receptors is a man aged 55 to 70 with acute or convalescent COVID-19. Both conserved end residues are part of each CDR3. Each record gives: V gene, J gene, D gene, clone size, CDR3 length, CDR3 protein, CDR3 DNA. D genes are given only for firm matches. Part of the rows lack a size; the others show once, few, many or a class for expanded clones.

v_call: TRBV7-7
j_call: TRBJ2-2
d_call: TRBD1
clone_size: .
cdr3_length: 17
cdr3_aa: CASSRLTGTENTGELFF
cdr3_nt: TGTGCCAGCAGCCGTCTAACCGGGACAGAAAACACCGGGGAGCTGTTTTTT

v_call: TRBV2
j_call: TRBJ1-1
d_call: .
clone_size: .
cdr3_length: 13
cdr3_aa: CASSESAGHGAFF
cdr3_nt: TGTGCCAGCAGTGAGAGTGCAGGCCACGGAGCTTTCTTT

v_call: TRBV5-1
j_call: TRBJ1-6
d_call: .
clone_size: .
cdr3_length: 13
cdr3_aa: CATARGNNSPLHF
cdr3_nt: TGCGCCACCGCCCGCGGGAATAATTCACCCCTCCACTTT

v_call: TRBV7-3
j_call: TRBJ1-1
d_call: .
clone_size: .
cdr3_length: 13
cdr3_aa: CASHGGAGTEAFF
cdr3_nt: TGTGCCAGCCACGGGGGAGCCGGCACTGAAGCTTTCTTT

v_call: TRBV7-2
j_call: TRBJ2-2
d_call: .
clone_size: few
cdr3_length: 12
cdr3_aa: CASSFVAGELFF
cdr3_nt: TGTGCCAGCAGCTTCGTAGCCGGGGAGCTGTTTTTT

v_call: TRBV24-1
j_call: TRBJ1-5
d_call: .
clone_size: .
cdr3_length: 13
cdr3_aa: CATTGASHQPQHF
cdr3_nt: TGTGCCACCACAGGGGCCAGTCATCAGCCCCAGCATTTT

v_call: TRBV11-2
j_call: TRBJ1-1
d_call: .
clone_size: .
cdr3_length: 12
cdr3_aa: CASGRGNTEAFF
cdr3_nt: TGTGCCAGCGGGCGGGGGAACACTGAAGCTTTCTTT

v_call: TRBV25-1
j_call: TRBJ1-1
d_call: TRBD1
clone_size: .
cdr3_length: 16
cdr3_aa: CASSEIHLDRDPEAFF
cdr3_nt: TGTGCCAGCAGTGAGATCCATCTCGACAGGGACCCTGAAGCTTTCTTT

v_call: TRBV30
j_call: TRBJ2-2
d_call: .
clone_size: .
cdr3_length: 14
cdr3_aa: CAWSVVLPTGELFF
cdr3_nt: TGTGCCTGGAGTGTCGTCCTTCCCACCGGGGAGCTGTTTTTT

v_call: TRBV25-1
j_call: TRBJ1-1
d_call: TRBD1
clone_size: .
cdr3_length: 15
cdr3_aa: CASSEPRTGPTEAFF
cdr3_nt: TGTGCCAGCAGTGAACCAAGGACAGGTCCCACTGAAGCTTTCTTT

v_call: TRBV18
j_call: TRBJ1-5
d_call: .
clone_size: .
cdr3_length: 16
cdr3_aa: CASSPPGRATNQPQHF
cdr3_nt: TGTGCCAGCTCACCACCAGGGAGGGCTACCAATCAGCCCCAGCATTTT

v_call: TRBV4-1
j_call: TRBJ2-7
d_call: .
clone_size: .
cdr3_length: 15
cdr3_aa: CASSQTAGPSYEQYF
cdr3_nt: TGCGCCAGCAGCCAGACGGCGGGTCCCTCCTACGAGCAGTACTTC

v_call: TRBV19
j_call: TRBJ1-4
d_call: TRBD1
clone_size: .
cdr3_length: 16
cdr3_aa: CASTSTGDREGEKLFF
cdr3_nt: TGTGCCAGTACCTCAACCGGGGACAGGGAGGGTGAAAAACTGTTTTTT

v_call: TRBV6-6
j_call: TRBJ1-3
d_call: .
clone_size: .
cdr3_length: 16
cdr3_aa: CASSSAGQPSGNTIYF
cdr3_nt: TGTGCCAGCAGTTCCGCCGGACAGCCCTCCGGAAACACCATATATTTT

v_call: TRBV6-5
j_call: TRBJ2-1
d_call: .
clone_size: .
cdr3_length: 12
cdr3_aa: CASTDRYNEQFF
cdr3_nt: TGTGCCAGCACGGACAGATACAATGAGCAGTTCTTC

v_call: TRBV12-3/TRBV12-4
j_call: TRBJ1-1
d_call: .
clone_size: once
cdr3_length: 10
cdr3_aa: CASGTGQAFF
cdr3_nt: TGTGCCAGCGGCACAGGTCAGGCTTTCTTT

v_call: TRBV5-1
j_call: TRBJ2-3
d_call: .
clone_size: .
cdr3_length: 14
cdr3_aa: CASSFTSPADTQYF
cdr3_nt: TGCGCCAGCAGCTTTACTAGCCCCGCAGATACGCAGTATTTT

v_call: TRBV6-5
j_call: TRBJ2-3
d_call: TRBD2
clone_size: .
cdr3_length: 15
cdr3_aa: CASSYLREVTDTQYF
cdr3_nt: TGTGCCAGCAGTTACTTGCGGGAGGTCACAGATACGCAGTATTTT

v_call: TRBV3-1/TRBV3-2
j_call: TRBJ2-5
d_call: .
clone_size: .
cdr3_length: 15
cdr3_aa: CASSQIRTSGETQYF
cdr3_nt: TGTGCCAGCAGCCAGATCCGGACAAGTGGAGAGACCCAGTACTTC

v_call: TRBV5-8
j_call: TRBJ1-4
d_call: TRBD1
clone_size: .
cdr3_length: 14
cdr3_aa: CASSRDRGNEKLFF
cdr3_nt: TGTGCCAGCAGCAGGGACAGGGGGAATGAAAAACTGTTTTTT

v_call: TRBV5-1
j_call: TRBJ1-2
d_call: .
clone_size: once
cdr3_length: 15
cdr3_aa: CASSLVGTGNYGYTF
cdr3_nt: TGCGCCAGCAGCTTGGTTGGGACTGGTAACTATGGCTACACCTTC

v_call: TRBV6-5
j_call: TRBJ2-1
d_call: .
clone_size: .
cdr3_length: 12
cdr3_aa: CASSSDWDEQFF
cdr3_nt: TGTGCCAGCAGCTCTGACTGGGATGAGCAGTTCTTC

v_call: TRBV25-1
j_call: TRBJ1-1
d_call: .
clone_size: once
cdr3_length: 16
cdr3_aa: CATHGEGSSLNTEAFF
cdr3_nt: TGTGCCACCCATGGGGAGGGTTCGTCATTGAACACTGAAGCTTTCTTT

v_call: TRBV6-2/TRBV6-3
j_call: TRBJ1-5
d_call: TRBD1
clone_size: .
cdr3_length: 17
cdr3_aa: CASSPRDRGLSNQPQHF
cdr3_nt: TGTGCCAGCAGTCCCCGGGACAGGGGGCTGAGCAATCAGCCCCAGCATTTT

v_call: TRBV13
j_call: TRBJ2-6
d_call: .
clone_size: .
cdr3_length: 14
cdr3_aa: CASSPRSGANVLTF
cdr3_nt: TGTGCCAGCAGCCCCCGCTCTGGGGCCAACGTCCTGACTTTC

v_call: TRBV5-4
j_call: TRBJ2-1
d_call: TRBD2
clone_size: once
cdr3_length: 16
cdr3_aa: CASSPPSAGAYNEQFF
cdr3_nt: TGTGCCAGCAGCCCGCCCTCAGCGGGAGCGTACAATGAGCAGTTCTTC

v_call: TRBV14
j_call: TRBJ2-7
d_call: .
clone_size: .
cdr3_length: 13
cdr3_aa: CASSHTGRHEQYF
cdr3_nt: TGTGCCAGCAGTCACACAGGGAGACACGAGCAGTACTTC

v_call: TRBV12-3/TRBV12-4
j_call: TRBJ1-1
d_call: .
clone_size: .
cdr3_length: 13
cdr3_aa: CASSFGQNTEAFF
cdr3_nt: TGTGCCAGCAGTTTTGGACAGAACACTGAAGCTTTCTTT

v_call: TRBV5-1
j_call: TRBJ2-5
d_call: .
clone_size: .
cdr3_length: 11
cdr3_aa: CASSYQETQYF
cdr3_nt: TGCGCCAGCAGCTACCAGGAGACCCAGTACTTC

v_call: TRBV5-5
j_call: TRBJ2-1
d_call: TRBD1
clone_size: .
cdr3_length: 14
cdr3_aa: CASPRDRFYNEQFF
cdr3_nt: TGTGCCAGCCCCCGGGACAGATTCTACAATGAGCAGTTCTTC